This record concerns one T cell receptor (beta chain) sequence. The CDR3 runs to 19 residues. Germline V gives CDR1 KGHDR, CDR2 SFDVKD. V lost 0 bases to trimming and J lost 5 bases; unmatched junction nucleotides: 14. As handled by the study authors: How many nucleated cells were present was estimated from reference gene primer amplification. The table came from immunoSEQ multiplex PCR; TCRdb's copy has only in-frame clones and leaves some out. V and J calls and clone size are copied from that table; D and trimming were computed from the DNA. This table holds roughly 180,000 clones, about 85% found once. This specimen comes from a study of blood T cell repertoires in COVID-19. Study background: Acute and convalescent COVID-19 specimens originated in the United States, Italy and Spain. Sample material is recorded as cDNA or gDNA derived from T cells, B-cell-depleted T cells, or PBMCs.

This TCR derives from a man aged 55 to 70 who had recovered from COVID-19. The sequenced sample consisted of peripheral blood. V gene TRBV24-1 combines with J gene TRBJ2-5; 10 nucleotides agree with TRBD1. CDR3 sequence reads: CATSDLREAGDRGRETQYF. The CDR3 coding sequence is TGTGCCACCAGTGATTTGCGTGAAGCCGGGGACAGGGGACGGGAGACCCAGTACTTC.